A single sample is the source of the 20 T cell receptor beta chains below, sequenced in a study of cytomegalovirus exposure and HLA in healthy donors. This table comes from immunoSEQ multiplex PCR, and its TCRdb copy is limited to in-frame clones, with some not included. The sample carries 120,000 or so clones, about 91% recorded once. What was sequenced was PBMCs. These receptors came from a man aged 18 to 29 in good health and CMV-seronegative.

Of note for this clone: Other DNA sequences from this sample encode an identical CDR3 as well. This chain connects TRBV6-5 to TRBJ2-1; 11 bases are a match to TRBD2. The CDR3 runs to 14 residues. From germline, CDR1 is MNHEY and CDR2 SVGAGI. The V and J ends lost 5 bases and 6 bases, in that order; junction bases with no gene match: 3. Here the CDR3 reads CASSPGTSGNEQFF. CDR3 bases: TGTGCCAGCAGTCCCGGGACTAGCGGCAATGAGCAGTTCTTC.

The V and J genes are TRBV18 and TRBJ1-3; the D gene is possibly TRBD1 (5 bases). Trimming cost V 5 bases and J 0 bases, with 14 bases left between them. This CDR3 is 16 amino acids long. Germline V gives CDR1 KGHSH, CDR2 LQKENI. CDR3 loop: CASSTSQASSGNTIYF. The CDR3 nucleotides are TGTGCCAGCTCAACCTCACAGGCTTCCTCTGGAAACACCATATATTTT.

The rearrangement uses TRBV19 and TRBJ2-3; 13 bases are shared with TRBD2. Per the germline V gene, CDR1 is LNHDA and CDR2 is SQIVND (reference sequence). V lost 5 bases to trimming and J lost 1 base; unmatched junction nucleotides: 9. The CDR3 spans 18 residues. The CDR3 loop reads CASSFGLAGEVGTDTQYF. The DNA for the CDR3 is TGTGCCAGTAGTTTCGGACTAGCGGGAGAAGTGGGCACAGATACGCAGTATTTT.

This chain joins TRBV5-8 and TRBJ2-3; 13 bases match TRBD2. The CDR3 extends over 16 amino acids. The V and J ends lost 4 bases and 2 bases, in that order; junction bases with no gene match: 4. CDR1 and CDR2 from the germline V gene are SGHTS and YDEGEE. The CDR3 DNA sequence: TGTGCCAGCAGCCCGGGGACTAGCGGGACCACAGATACGCAGTATTTT. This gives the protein CASSPGTSGTTDTQYF.

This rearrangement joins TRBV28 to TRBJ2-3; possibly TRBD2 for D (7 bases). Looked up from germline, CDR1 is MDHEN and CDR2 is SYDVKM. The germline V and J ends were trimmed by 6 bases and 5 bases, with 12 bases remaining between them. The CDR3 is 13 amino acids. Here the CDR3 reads CASRDGGLDTQYF. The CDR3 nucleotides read TGTGCCAGCAGGGACGGGGGGCTAGATACGCAGTATTTT.

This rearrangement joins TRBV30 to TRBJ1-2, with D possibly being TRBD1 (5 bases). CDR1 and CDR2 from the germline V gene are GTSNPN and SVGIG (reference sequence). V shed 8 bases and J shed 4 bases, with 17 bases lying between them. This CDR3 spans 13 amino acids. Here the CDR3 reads CAQVFGTTYGYTF. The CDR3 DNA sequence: TGTGCCCAGGTTTTCGGGACTACCTATGGCTACACCTTC.

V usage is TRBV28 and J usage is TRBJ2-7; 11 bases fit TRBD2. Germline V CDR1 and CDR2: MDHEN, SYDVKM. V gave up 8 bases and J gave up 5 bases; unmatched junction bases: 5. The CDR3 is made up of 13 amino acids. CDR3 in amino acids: CASLTSGTNEQYF. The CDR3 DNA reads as TGTGCCAGCTTGACTAGCGGGACTAACGAGCAGTACTTC.

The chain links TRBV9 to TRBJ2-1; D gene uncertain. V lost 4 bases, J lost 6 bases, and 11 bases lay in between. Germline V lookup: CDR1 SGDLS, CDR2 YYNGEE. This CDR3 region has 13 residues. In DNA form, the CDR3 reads TGTGCCAGCAGCTATTATACCGGCAATGAGCAGTTCTTC. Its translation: CASSYYTGNEQFF.

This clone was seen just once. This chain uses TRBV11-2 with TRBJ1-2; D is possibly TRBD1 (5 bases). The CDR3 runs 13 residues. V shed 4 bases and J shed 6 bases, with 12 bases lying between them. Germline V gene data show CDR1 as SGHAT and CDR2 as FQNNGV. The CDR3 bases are TGTGCCAGCAGCTCCGGGACTGCAGATGGCTACACCTTC. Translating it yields CASSSGTADGYTF. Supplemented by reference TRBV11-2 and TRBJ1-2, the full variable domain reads EAGVAQSPRYKIIEKRQSVAFWCNPISGHATLYWYQQILGQGPKLLIQFQNNGVVDDSQLPKDRFSAERLKGVDSTLKIQPAKLEDSAVYLCASSSGTADGYTFGSGTRLTVV.

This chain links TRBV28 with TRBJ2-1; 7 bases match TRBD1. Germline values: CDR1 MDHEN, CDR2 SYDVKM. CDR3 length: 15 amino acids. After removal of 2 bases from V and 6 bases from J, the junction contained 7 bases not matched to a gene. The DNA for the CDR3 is TGTGCCAGCAGTTTACAGGGGGAGTGGGGCAATGAGCAGTTCTTC. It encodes CASSLQGEWGNEQFF.

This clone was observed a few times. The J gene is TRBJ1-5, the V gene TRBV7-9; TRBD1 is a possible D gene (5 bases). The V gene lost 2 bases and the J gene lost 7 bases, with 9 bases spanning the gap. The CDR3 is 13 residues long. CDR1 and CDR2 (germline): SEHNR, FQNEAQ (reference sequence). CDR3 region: CASSLTQGQPQHF. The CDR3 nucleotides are TGTGCCAGCAGCTTAACTCAGGGACAGCCCCAGCATTTT. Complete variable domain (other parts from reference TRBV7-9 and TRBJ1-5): DTGVSQNPRHKITKRGQNVTFRCDPISEHNRLYWYRQTLGQGPEFLTYFQNEAQLEKSRLLSDRFSAERPKGSFSTLEIQRTEQGDSAMYLCASSLTQGQPQHFGDGTRLSIL.

The CDR3 nucleotides read TGCGCCAGCAGTGACGGGACAGTCACTTATGGCTACACCTTC. Translation: CASSDGTVTYGYTF. This chain joins TRBV5-1 and TRBJ1-2; 7 positions match TRBD1. V lost 5 bases, J lost 5 bases, and 9 bases stayed unmatched. This CDR3 comprises 14 residues. CDR1 is SGHRS and CDR2 is YFSETQ in the germline V gene.

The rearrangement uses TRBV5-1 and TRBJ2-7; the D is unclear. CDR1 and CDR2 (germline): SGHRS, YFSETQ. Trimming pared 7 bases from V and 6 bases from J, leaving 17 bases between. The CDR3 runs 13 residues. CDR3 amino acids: CASARGVLLEQYF. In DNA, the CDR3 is TGCGCCAGCGCCCGCGGAGTCCTACTCGAGCAGTACTTC.

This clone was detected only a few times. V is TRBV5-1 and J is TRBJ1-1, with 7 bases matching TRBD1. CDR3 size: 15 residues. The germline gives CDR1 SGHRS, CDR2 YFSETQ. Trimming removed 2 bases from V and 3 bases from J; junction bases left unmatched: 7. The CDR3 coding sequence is TGCGCCAGCAGCTTCGGCCGCAGGGGGGACACTGAAGCTTTCTTT. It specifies CASSFGRRGDTEAFF.

For the CDR3, the DNA is TGTGCCAGCAGGGACAGGTCCGCGAACACCGGGGAGCTGTTTTTT. Its translation: CASRDRSANTGELFF. The chain uses TRBV28 and TRBJ2-2; 7 bases are a match to TRBD1. Trimming removed 6 bases from V and 0 bases from J; junction bases left unmatched: 4. The germline V gene has CDR1 MDHEN and CDR2 SYDVKM. This CDR3 has 15 residues.

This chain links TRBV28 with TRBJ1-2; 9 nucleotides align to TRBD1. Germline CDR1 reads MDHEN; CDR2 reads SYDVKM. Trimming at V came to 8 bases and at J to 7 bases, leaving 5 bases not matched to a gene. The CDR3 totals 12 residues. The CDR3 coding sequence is TGTGCCAGCTCGACAGGGGGTCGTGGCTACACCTTC. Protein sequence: CASSTGGRGYTF.

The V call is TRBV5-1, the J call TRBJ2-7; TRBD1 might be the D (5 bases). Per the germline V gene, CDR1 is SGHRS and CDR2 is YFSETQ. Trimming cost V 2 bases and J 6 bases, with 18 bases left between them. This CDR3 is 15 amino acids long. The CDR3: CASSLEPTDPREQYF. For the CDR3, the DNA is TGCGCCAGCAGCTTAGAGCCGACAGATCCTCGCGAGCAGTACTTC.

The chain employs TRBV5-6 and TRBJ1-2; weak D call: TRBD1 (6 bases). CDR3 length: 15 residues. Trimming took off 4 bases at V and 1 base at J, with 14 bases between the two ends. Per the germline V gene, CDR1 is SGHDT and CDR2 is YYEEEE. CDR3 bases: TGTGCCAGCAGCGAAGGACAGTTTTTTAACTATGGCTACACCTTC. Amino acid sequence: CASSEGQFFNYGYTF.

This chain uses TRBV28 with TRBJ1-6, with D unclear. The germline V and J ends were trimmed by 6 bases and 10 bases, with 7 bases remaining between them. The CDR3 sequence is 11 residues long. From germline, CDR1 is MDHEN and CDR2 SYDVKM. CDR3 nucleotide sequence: TGTGCCAGCAGCTCAGTGTCACCCCTCCACTTT. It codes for CASSSVSPLHF. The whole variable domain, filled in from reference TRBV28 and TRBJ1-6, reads DVKVTQSSRYLVKRTGEKVFLECVQDMDHENMFWYRQDPGLGLRLIYFSYDVKMKEKGDIPEGYSVSREKKERFSLILESASTNQTSMYLCASSSVSPLHFGNGTRLTVT.

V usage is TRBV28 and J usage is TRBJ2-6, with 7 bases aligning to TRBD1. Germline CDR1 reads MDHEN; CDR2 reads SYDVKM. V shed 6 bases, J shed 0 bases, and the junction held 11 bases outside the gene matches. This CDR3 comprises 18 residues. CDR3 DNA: TGTGCCAGCAGCCCACCCGACAGGGAAATCTCTGGGGCCAACGTCCTGACTTTC. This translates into CASSPPDREISGANVLTF.